The rows below give T cell receptor beta chains drawn from one sample of a study of blood T cell repertoires in COVID-19. Repertoires were generated with immunoSEQ multiplex PCR, while TCRdb's copy carries only in-frame clones and drops some. The sample carries about 370,000 clones, 70% to 90% recorded once. The sample taken for sequencing was peripheral blood. These receptors all come from a woman aged 25-40 years with COVID-19, enrolled during active disease. CDR3s include the opening cysteine and the closing phenylalanine or tryptophan. D genes are given only for firm matches. Not every row has a clone size; where given, it reads once, few, many or a size class.

v_call	clone_size	d_call	j_call	cdr3_nt	cdr3_aa
TRBV6-4	once	TRBD1	TRBJ2-2	TGTGCCAGCAGTGAAGGGACAGGGGGTCTCACCGGGGAGCTGTTTTTT	CASSEGTGGLTGELFF
TRBV28	.	TRBD2	TRBJ2-1	TGTGCCAGCATGGGGACTAGCGGGGGGGATCAGCAGTTCTTC	CASMGTSGGDQQFF
TRBV15	.	.	TRBJ2-3	TGTGCCACCAGCAGAAGTAGCGGGACAGTTACGCAGTATTTT	CATSRSSGTVTQYF
TRBV11-3	.	TRBD2	TRBJ2-1	TGTGCCAGCAGTCCGACGGGACTAGCAACCAATGAGCAGTTCTTC	CASSPTGLATNEQFF
TRBV19	once	TRBD2	TRBJ2-5	TGTGCCAGTAGCCTAGCGGGAGGTAGGGGTGAGACCCAGTACTTC	CASSLAGGRGETQYF
TRBV18	.	TRBD1	TRBJ2-3	TGTGCCAGTCAACCCACAGGGGGAGTCACAGATACGCAGTATTTT	CASQPTGGVTDTQYF
TRBV11-1	.	TRBD1	TRBJ1-2	TGTGCCAGCAGCCCCGGACAGGCCGTTCCTTATGGCTACACCTTC	CASSPGQAVPYGYTF
TRBV3-1/TRBV3-2	.	TRBD2	TRBJ2-3	TGTGCCAGCAGCCAAGATTGGGGGGGTGATTGGCCAGATACGCAGTATTTT	CASSQDWGGDWPDTQYF
TRBV19	.	.	TRBJ2-2	TGTGCCAGTAGTCGCCGGGACACCTCCACCGGGGAGCTGTTTTTT	CASSRRDTSTGELFF
TRBV13	once	.	TRBJ2-3	TGTGCCAGCAGCTTAGGCGAGGGTAGCGCAGATACGCAGTATTTT	CASSLGEGSADTQYF
TRBV14	.	TRBD1	TRBJ1-2	TGTGCCAGCAGCCCTCCGGGACAGCTGAATTATGGCTACACCTTC	CASSPPGQLNYGYTF
TRBV3-1/TRBV3-2	.	.	TRBJ2-1	TGTGCCAGCAGCCAAGTTGGAGCCGGTTACAATGAGCAGTTCTTC	CASSQVGAGYNEQFF
TRBV11-2	.	TRBD1	TRBJ2-3	TGTGCCAGCAGCCGGGGACAGGGCCCAGATACGCAGTATTTT	CASSRGQGPDTQYF
TRBV7-2	.	TRBD2	TRBJ2-7	TGTGCCAGCAGCTTAGCGGCGGGGGGAGGATCCTACGAGCAGTACTTC	CASSLAAGGGSYEQYF